This TCR beta chain was sequenced for a study of blood T cell repertoires in COVID-19. Produced via immunoSEQ multiplex PCR; TCRdb's table is partial and in-frame only. The data contain more than 40,000 clones, roughly 83% of them singletons. Trimming at V came to 6 bases and at J to 3 bases, leaving 7 bases not matched to a gene. The CDR3 loop spans 14 amino acids. CDR1 is MNHNS, CDR2 SASEGT, per germline. The chain has TRBV6-1 and TRBJ2-7, with TRBD2 matching 8 bases. The receptor was isolated from a man aged 50 to 59 with acute or convalescent COVID-19. The specimen was peripheral blood. The CDR3 sequence is CASRRGGGLYEQYF. The DNA of the CDR3 is TGTGCCAGCAGGAGGGGCGGGGGGCTCTACGAGCAGTACTTC.